This TCR beta chain appears in the sequencing data of a study of Ad26.COV2.S vaccination and SARS-CoV-2 variants. Whole-study results and caveats: Vaccinated and placebo-treated recipients had similar non-spike TCR breadth. People given the vaccine had a wider spike-specific TCR breadth than placebo recipients did. Reportedly, spike-specific CD8+ and CD4+ T cell responses achieved substantial breadth once vaccination had taken place.

This CDR3 has 15 amino acids. V shed 7 bases and J 5 bases; nucleotides not matched to a gene: 9. Germline loops: CDR1 SGDLS, CDR2 YYNGEE. As to treatment: roughly 19 received Ad26.COV2.S at low or high dose, single or two shots; several received placebo; per-sample allocation not given. After the first vaccine or placebo injection, samples were drawn on day 63. Points on this clone: Its antigen is still unknown.

Clones were read by immunoSEQ multiplex PCR, and TCRdb kept only the in-frame ones, dropping some. The sample comprises approximately 340,000 clones, about 85% of which are singletons, and 2.5% to 3.5% rests with the top ten. The receptor was isolated from a person aged 18-60 years who received the Ad26.COV2.S COVID-19 vaccine or a placebo. This sample comprised peripheral blood, obtained in a trial of Ad26.COV2.S vaccine versus placebo. The rearrangement uses TRBV9 and TRBJ2-7; TRBD2 matches at 13 bases. The CDR3 spells CASASGTSGVHEQYF. In DNA, the CDR3 is TGTGCCAGCGCCTCCGGGACTAGCGGGGTCCACGAGCAGTACTTC. Filled out from reference TRBV9 and TRBJ2-7, the complete variable domain reads DSGVTQTPKHLITATGQRVTLRCSPRSGDLSVYWYQQSLDQGLQFLIQYYNGEERAKGNILERFSAQQFPDLHSELNLSSLELGDSALYFCASASGTSGVHEQYFGPGTRLTVT.